This TCR beta chain is drawn from a study of T-cell reconstitution after alpha-beta-depleted transplantation in children (dated by TCRdb to about 2016). About the investigation overall: Using TCR repertoire profiling, the study followed T-cell immune reconstitution in a quantitative way in children after TCRalphabeta/CD19-depleted allogeneic hematopoietic cell transplantation. Beyond this particular receptor, the publication reports: The apparently early recovery of alphabetaT-cell counts about two months after transplant reportedly depended on only several hundred rapidly expanded clones that came from non-depleted graft cells. Over subsequent months, a decline in hyperexpanded clone frequencies was noted, and after one year, T-cell counts and TCRbeta diversity were mostly ascribed to newly produced T cells. The high TCRbeta diversity at day 60 in some patients was ascribed to recipient T cells and intrathymic progenitors that had survived conditioning.

Library preparation employed PCR. Reads for this sample came from an Illumina HiSeq 2500. Molecular barcoding was employed in the preparation of TCR libraries, with unique molecular identifiers being used to normalize TCRbeta repertoire quantification. The raw public data were reprocessed by TCRdb itself: fastp quality trimming at Q25, MiXCR clonotype calling, in-frame beta chains only. Each entry is one CDR3 protein sequence, shown with its most common DNA and genes. The sample data list hundreds of thousands of distinct CDR3 sequences, and about a sixth of these were observed just once. The ten largest account for approximately 29% of the sample. Including the terminal cysteine and phenylalanine, the CDR3 comprises 15 residues. Only CDR3 DNA remains: 45 bases, in frame from the first base. V loses 6 bases, J loses 1 base, and the germline ends lie 13 bases apart. This clonotype was detected ten times or more. The target of this receptor is not known. No base qualities exist here, and no much larger clone lies one base off it.

Sample treatment or condition, as interpreted from the label and publication: allogeneic hematopoietic cell transplantation with graft depleted of TCRalphabeta T cells and CD19 B cells. TCRalphabeta/CD19-depleted allogeneic hematopoietic cell grafts were given to the transplant recipients, all of whom were children. Sequencing was performed on PBMCs, mostly from graft donor cells, taken 360 days after TCRalphabeta/CD19-depleted stem cell transplant. The receptor comes from a boy under three years old who had a stem cell transplant for Wiskott-Aldrich syndrome, so the T cells may come from the graft donor. The V gene is TRBV12-3 or TRBV12-4 and the J gene is TRBJ2-1; the D region possibly corresponds to TRBD1 (7 bases align). DNA sequence: TGTGCCAGCAGCCTCCAGGGGGGATCCTACAATGAGCAGTTCTTC. Its protein is CASSLQGGSYNEQFF.